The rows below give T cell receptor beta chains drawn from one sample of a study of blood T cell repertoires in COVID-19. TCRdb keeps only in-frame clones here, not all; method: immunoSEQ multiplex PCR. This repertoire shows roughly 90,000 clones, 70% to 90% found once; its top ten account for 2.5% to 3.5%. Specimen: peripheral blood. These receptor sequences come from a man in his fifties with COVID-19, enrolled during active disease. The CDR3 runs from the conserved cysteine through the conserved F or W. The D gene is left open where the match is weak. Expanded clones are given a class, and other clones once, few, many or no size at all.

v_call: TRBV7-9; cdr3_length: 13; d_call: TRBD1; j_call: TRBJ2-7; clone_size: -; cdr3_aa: CASINRGTHEQYF; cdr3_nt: TGTGCCAGCATCAACAGGGGGACCCACGAGCAGTACTTC
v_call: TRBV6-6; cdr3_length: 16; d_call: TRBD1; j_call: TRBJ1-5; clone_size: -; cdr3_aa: CASRGPGQGGNQPQHF; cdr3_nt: TGTGCCAGCAGGGGGCCGGGACAGGGGGGCAATCAGCCCCAGCATTTT
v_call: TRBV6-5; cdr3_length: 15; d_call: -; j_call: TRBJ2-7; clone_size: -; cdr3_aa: CASRKTGLLFYEQYF; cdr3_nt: TGTGCCAGCAGAAAGACAGGTCTACTCTTCTACGAGCAGTACTTC
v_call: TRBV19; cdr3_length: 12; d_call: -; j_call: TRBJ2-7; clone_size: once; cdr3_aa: CASRDTSYEQYF; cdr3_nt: TGTGCCAGCCGGGACACCTCCTACGAGCAGTACTTC
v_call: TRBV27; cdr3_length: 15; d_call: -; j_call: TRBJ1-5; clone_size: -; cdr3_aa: CASRMTAYSNQPQHF; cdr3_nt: TGTGCCAGCAGGATGACAGCCTATAGCAATCAGCCCCAGCATTTT
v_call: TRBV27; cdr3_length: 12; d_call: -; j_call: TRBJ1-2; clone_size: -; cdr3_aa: CASSLRVDGYTF; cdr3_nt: TGTGCCAGCAGTTTACGAGTGGATGGCTACACCTTC
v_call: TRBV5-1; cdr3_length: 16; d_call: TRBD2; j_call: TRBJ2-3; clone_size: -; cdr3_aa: CASSPGASGGTDTQYF; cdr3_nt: TGCGCCAGCAGCCCAGGGGCTAGCGGGGGTACAGATACGCAGTATTTT
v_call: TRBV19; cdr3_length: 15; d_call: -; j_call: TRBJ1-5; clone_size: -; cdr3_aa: CASSIGWEGSRPQHF; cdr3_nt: TGTGCCAGTAGTATTGGGTGGGAGGGAAGCCGGCCCCAGCATTTT
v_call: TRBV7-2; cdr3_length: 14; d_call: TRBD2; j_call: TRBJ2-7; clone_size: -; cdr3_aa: CASSFPGGNYEQYF; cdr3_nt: TGTGCCAGCAGCTTCCCGGGGGGGAACTACGAGCAGTACTTC
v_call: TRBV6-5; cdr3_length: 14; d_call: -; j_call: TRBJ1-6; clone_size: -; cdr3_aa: CASSLQGYNSPLHF; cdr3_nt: TGTGCCAGCAGTTTGCAGGGTTATAATTCACCCCTCCACTTT
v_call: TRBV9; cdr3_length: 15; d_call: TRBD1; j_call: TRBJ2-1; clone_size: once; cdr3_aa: CASSDRDRVRNEQFF; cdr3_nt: TGTGCCAGCAGCGACCGGGACAGGGTAAGGAATGAGCAGTTCTTC
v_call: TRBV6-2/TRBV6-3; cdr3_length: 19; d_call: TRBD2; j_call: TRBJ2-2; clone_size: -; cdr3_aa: CASSYPRTSGGILTGELFF; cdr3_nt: TGTGCCAGCAGTTACCCCCGGACTAGCGGGGGGATCCTCACCGGGGAGCTGTTTTTT
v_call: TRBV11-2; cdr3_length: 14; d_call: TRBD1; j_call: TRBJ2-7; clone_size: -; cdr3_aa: CASSRQGLDYEQYF; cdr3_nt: TGTGCCAGCAGTCGACAGGGCTTGGACTACGAGCAGTACTTC
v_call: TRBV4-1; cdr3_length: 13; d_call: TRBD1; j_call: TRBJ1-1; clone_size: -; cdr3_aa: CASSRQGNTEAFF; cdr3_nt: TGCGCCAGCAGTCGACAGGGAAACACTGAAGCTTTCTTT
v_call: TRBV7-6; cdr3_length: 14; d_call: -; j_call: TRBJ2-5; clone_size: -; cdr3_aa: CASSLSGTKETQYF; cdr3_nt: TGTGCCAGCAGCTTATCCGGGACAAAAGAGACCCAGTACTTC
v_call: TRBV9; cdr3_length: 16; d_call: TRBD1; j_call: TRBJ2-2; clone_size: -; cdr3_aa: CASSVGGQGATGELFF; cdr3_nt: TGTGCCAGCAGCGTAGGGGGACAGGGTGCCACCGGGGAGCTGTTTTTT